The next 27 T cell receptor beta chains were all read from a single sample in a study of radiotherapy plus CTLA-4 blockade in lung cancer. Assay: immunoSEQ multiplex PCR; the TCRdb copy retains only in-frame clones and omits some. Of 70,000 to 85,000 clones in the sample, less than 85% are singletons; the top ten hold 9.9%. The sequencing here drew on peripheral blood, taken from a patient treated with radiotherapy plus ipilimumab. Every receptor here comes from a human donor with non-small cell lung cancer whose response to radiotherapy plus ipilimumab could not be evaluated.

The sample holds one count of this clone. The chain links TRBV5-1 to TRBJ2-3, with 9 bases identical to TRBD2. CDR3 size: 16 residues. Germline CDR1 is SGHRS and CDR2 is YFSETQ. V lost 2 bases, J lost 5 bases, and 9 bases stayed unmatched. The CDR3 bases are TGCGCCAGCAGCTTTGTAGCGGGGGCCACGGGAGATACGCAGTATTTT. Its translation is CASSFVAGATGDTQYF.

V gene TRBV6-4 combines with J gene TRBJ2-2; 10 nucleotides align to TRBD2. Germline lookup yields CDR1 MRHNA and CDR2 SNTAGT. V shed 7 bases, J shed 5 bases, and the junction held 7 bases outside the gene matches. The CDR3 totals 15 residues. DNA of the CDR3: TGTGCCAGCACTTCTAGCGGGAGTTGTACCGGGGAGCTGTTTTTT. Translation: CASTSSGSCTGELFF.

The rearrangement links TRBV27 to TRBJ2-7, with 8 bases lining up with TRBD1. Per germline, CDR1 MNHEY and CDR2 SMNVEV (reference sequence). The length of the CDR3 is 15 residues. After removal of 6 bases from V and 4 bases from J, the junction contained 11 bases not matched to a gene. The DNA for the CDR3 is TGTGCCAGCAGAACGGCAGGGGGCGGGAAGTACGAGCAGTACTTC. Its protein is CASRTAGGGKYEQYF.

The rearrangement links TRBV19 to TRBJ2-5; 7 nucleotides agree with TRBD2. V was pared by 3 bases and J by 4 bases, with 14 bases of the junction left unmatched. Germline V gene lookup returns CDR1 LNHDA and CDR2 SQIVND (reference sequence). There are 17 residues in the CDR3. Here the CDR3 DNA reads TGTGCCAGTAGTATGTGGGCGGGAGATCCGGCGGGAGAGACCCAGTACTTC. This codes for CASSMWAGDPAGETQYF.

This clone was counted between two and nine times. The rearrangement joins TRBV6-5 to TRBJ2-7; 9 bases align to TRBD1. This CDR3 is built from 14 residues. In germline, CDR1 is MNHEY, CDR2 SVGAGI. The V and J ends lost 6 bases and 7 bases, in that order; junction bases with no gene match: 10. The CDR3 loop is CASSSDRGAKEQYF. The CDR3 nucleotides read TGTGCCAGCAGCTCAGACAGGGGGGCGAAAGAGCAGTACTTC.

The chain combines TRBV6-1 with TRBJ2-7; 12 bases are shared with TRBD2. Trimming cost V 4 bases and J 6 bases; bases outside gene matches: 4. This CDR3 has 14 residues. Per the germline V gene, CDR1 is MNHNS and CDR2 is SASEGT. CDR3 residues: CASSGLAGAGEQYF. CDR3 DNA: TGTGCCAGCAGTGGACTAGCGGGAGCGGGCGAGCAGTACTTC.

The V and J genes are TRBV14 and TRBJ2-1; D possibly corresponds to TRBD2 (5 bases). This CDR3 spans 16 amino acids. Germline values: CDR1 SGHDN, CDR2 FVKESK. V shed 4 bases and J shed 0 bases, with 13 bases lying between them. Here the CDR3 DNA reads TGTGCCAGCAGCCTGGCCGGGGTGAGCTCCTACAATGAGCAGTTCTTC. It specifies CASSLAGVSSYNEQFF.

The table lists this clone with a count of one. The CDR3: CAWSPGVGGEKLFF. DNA of the CDR3: TGTGCCTGGAGCCCAGGGGTAGGGGGTGAAAAACTGTTTTTT. The chain has TRBV30 and TRBJ1-4, with D possibly being TRBD1 (6 bases). The V gene's germline CDR1 is GTSNPN and CDR2 SVGIG (reference sequence). The CDR3 extends over 14 amino acids. Trimming cost V 3 bases and J 7 bases, with 15 bases left between them. Full variable domain (rest looked up from reference TRBV30 and TRBJ1-4): SQTIHQWPATLVQPVGSPLSLECTVEGTSNPNLYWYRQAAGRGLQLLFYSVGIGQISSEVPQNLSASRPQDRQFILSSKKLLLSDSGFYLCAWSPGVGGEKLFFGSGTQLSVL.

The V and J genes are TRBV5-5 and TRBJ1-1; D is undetermined. This CDR3 has 17 amino acids. Trimming pared 0 bases from V and 0 bases from J, leaving 15 bases between. Per germline, CDR1 SGHKS and CDR2 YYEKEE (reference sequence). This chain's CDR3 is CASSLALPSLMNTEAFF. CDR3 DNA sequence: TGTGCCAGCAGCTTGGCCCTCCCTAGCCTCATGAACACTGAAGCTTTCTTT.

The chain carries TRBV28 and TRBJ2-2; D is perhaps TRBD2 (5 bases). Germline V gene sequence: CDR1 MDHEN, CDR2 SYDVKM. There are 19 residues in the CDR3. Trimming pared 5 bases from V and 3 bases from J, leaving 25 bases between. CDR3 amino acids: CASSPPVFPRRGDTGELFF. The CDR3 nucleotides read TGTGCCAGCAGTCCCCCAGTATTTCCTCGTCGGGGTGACACCGGGGAGCTGTTTTTT.

V is TRBV19 and J is TRBJ1-1, with unresolved D. V gave up 7 bases and J gave up 3 bases, with 9 bases separating them. CDR1 is LNHDA and CDR2 is SQIVND in the germline V gene (reference sequence). CDR3 length equals 12 residues. CDR3 in amino acids: CASKHSYTEAFF. CDR3 in DNA: TGTGCCAGTAAACACAGCTACACTGAAGCTTTCTTT.

The genes are TRBV15 and TRBJ2-1; TRBD1 is a possible D gene (6 bases). Germline V gene data show CDR1 as LNHNV and CDR2 as YYDKDF (reference sequence). Trimming stripped 0 bases from V and 13 bases from J, with 16 bases between. The CDR3 is made up of 14 amino acids. The CDR3 reads CATSRDPGQPPQFF. As DNA, the CDR3 is TGTGCCACCAGCAGAGATCCCGGACAGCCACCCCAGTTCTTC.

The rearrangement uses TRBV6-5 and TRBJ2-1; 14 positions agree with TRBD2. This CDR3 contains 16 residues. With V trimmed by 4 bases and J by 5 bases, 4 bases remained unmatched. CDR1 is MNHEY and CDR2 is SVGAGI in the germline V gene. The CDR3 here is CASSFRTSGRNNEQFF. The CDR3 DNA reads TGTGCCAGCAGTTTCAGGACTAGCGGGAGGAACAATGAGCAGTTCTTC.

CDR3 sequence: CASSQTSGGPDTQYF. The CDR3 nucleotides are TGTGCCAGCAGCCAGACTAGCGGGGGGCCCGATACGCAGTATTTT. The chain combines TRBV7-3 with TRBJ2-3; 13 bases line up with TRBD2. Germline V gene sequence: CDR1 SGHTA, CDR2 FQGTGA. The CDR3 is 15 amino acids. Unmatched junction bases numbered 5, after V lost 5 bases and J lost 6 bases.

Written as DNA, the CDR3 is TGTGCCTGGAACCGACTGCCTGGGGGGGAAAAACTGTTTTTT. It specifies CAWNRLPGGEKLFF. The chain couples TRBV30 to TRBJ1-4, with D possibly being TRBD1 (5 bases). V gave up 4 bases and J gave up 8 bases, with 17 bases separating them. Germline V CDR1 and CDR2: GTSNPN, SVGIG (reference sequence). The CDR3 runs to 14 residues.

The chain couples TRBV5-8 to TRBJ2-7, with 8 bases aligning to TRBD1. In germline, CDR1 is SGHTS, CDR2 YDEGEE. V shed 3 bases, J shed 9 bases, and the junction held 17 bases outside the gene matches. This CDR3 is built from 16 residues. The CDR3 DNA sequence: TGTGCCAGCAGCTCCATATTCAGGAGGACAGGGAACGGGCAGTACTTC. Encoded protein: CASSSIFRRTGNGQYF.

This chain uses TRBV28 with TRBJ1-2; 8 bases align to TRBD1. The trim removed 6 bases at V and 4 bases at J, leaving 7 bases unmatched. Germline CDR1 MDHEN, CDR2 SYDVKM. The CDR3 runs to 14 residues. Here the CDR3 DNA reads TGTGCCAGCAGACCAGGGGGCACGAGCTATGGCTACACCTTC. It is translated as CASRPGGTSYGYTF.

The chain employs TRBV7-9 and TRBJ2-3; possible D gene TRBD1, 6 bases. This CDR3 has 14 residues. CDR1 is SEHNR, CDR2 FQNEAQ, per germline (reference sequence). CDR3 loop: CVVTWAGDTDTQYF. The CDR3 DNA reads TGTGTCGTGACGTGGGCAGGGGATACAGATACGCAGTATTTT.

This clone was recorded many times. The chain couples TRBV28 to TRBJ1-1, with no clear D. CDR1 MDHEN and CDR2 SYDVKM come from the germline V gene. This CDR3 has 12 amino acids. Trimming pared 5 bases from V and 5 bases from J, leaving 9 bases between. The CDR3 here is CASSGRRTEAFF. The CDR3 DNA follows: TGTGCCAGCAGTGGTCGGAGGACTGAAGCTTTCTTT.

J is TRBJ1-2 and V is TRBV28; tentatively, D is TRBD1 (5 bases). V shed 3 bases and J shed 7 bases, with 15 bases lying between them. Germline V gives CDR1 MDHEN, CDR2 SYDVKM. There are 14 residues in the CDR3. Here the CDR3 DNA reads TGTGCCAGCAGTTTTGAAGGGGCGAGGTTTGGCTACACCTTC. This codes for CASSFEGARFGYTF.

V and J are TRBV15 and TRBJ1-1; D is ambiguous. The CDR3 sequence is 15 residues long. The germline gives CDR1 LNHNV, CDR2 YYDKDF (reference sequence). Trimming cost V 0 bases and J 1 base, with 9 bases left between them. As DNA, the CDR3 is TGTGCCACCAGCAGAGATACAGCCTCGAACACTGAAGCTTTCTTT. This sequence encodes CATSRDTASNTEAFF.

This chain uses TRBV10-1 with TRBJ2-1, with 7 bases aligning to TRBD2. V shed 6 bases, J shed 2 bases, and the junction held 7 bases outside the gene matches. The germline CDR1 and CDR2 sequences are WNHNN and SYGVQD (reference sequence). The CDR3 contains 15 residues. CDR3 bases: TGCGCCAGCAGCGCCCAGCGGGGCCCCTACAATGAGCAGTTCTTC. Translated: CASSAQRGPYNEQFF.

This clone was detected only once. A junction end diverges from the germline sequence, so it may reflect a read error. Distinct nucleotide sequences in the sample also encode this CDR3. The genes are TRBV5-6 and TRBJ2-7; D remains ambiguous. This CDR3 comprises 14 residues. Per germline, CDR1 SGHDT and CDR2 YYEEEE. CDR3 DNA: TGTGCCAGTAGCTTGGTAGAACTACTACGTGAGCAGTACTTC. It specifies CASSLVELLREQYF.

The chain carries TRBV4-1 and TRBJ1-5; tentative D call: TRBD1 (6 bases). There are 15 residues in the CDR3. Germline CDR1 is MGHRA and CDR2 is YSYEKL. V lost 0 bases and J 2 bases, leaving 8 bases between the germline ends. The CDR3 DNA follows: TGCGCCAGCAGCCAAGATCCAGGGGGCAATCAGCCCCAGCATTTT. Amino acid sequence: CASSQDPGGNQPQHF.

The J gene is TRBJ2-5, the V gene TRBV4-1, with 7 nucleotides matching TRBD1. The assigned J gene may be wrong: the sequence end matches TRBJ2-7 better. The CDR3 has 14 residues. The V gene's germline CDR1 is MGHRA and CDR2 YSYEKL. The CDR3 region has the DNA TGCGCCAGCAGCCCGCGGACAGGTAGCTACGAGCAGTACTTC. This sequence encodes CASSPRTGSYEQYF.

The rearrangement uses TRBV15 and TRBJ1-1; D remains ambiguous. V lost 0 bases to trimming and J lost 2 bases, with 7 bases between them. Germline assignment: CDR1 LNHNV and CDR2 YYDKDF (reference sequence). The length of the CDR3 is 14 residues. The CDR3 reads CATSRDLVNTEAFF. The DNA for the CDR3 is TGTGCCACCAGCAGAGATCTAGTAAACACTGAAGCTTTCTTT. The full variable domain, completed using reference TRBV15 and TRBJ1-1, is DAMVIQNPRYQVTQFGKPVTLSCSQTLNHNVMYWYQQKSSQAPKLLFHYYDKDFNNEADTPDNFQSRRPNTSFCFLDIRSPGLGDTAMYLCATSRDLVNTEAFFGQGTRLTVV.

This chain links TRBV11-1 with TRBJ1-2; the match to TRBD1 covers 9 bases. CDR3 length: 14 residues. Germline V gene sequence: CDR1 SGHAT, CDR2 FQDESV (reference sequence). V dropped 4 bases and J dropped 1; count of bases not matched to a gene: 1. CDR3 protein: CASSSDRGNYGYTF. The CDR3 nucleotides are TGTGCCAGCAGCTCGGACAGGGGTAACTATGGCTACACCTTC.